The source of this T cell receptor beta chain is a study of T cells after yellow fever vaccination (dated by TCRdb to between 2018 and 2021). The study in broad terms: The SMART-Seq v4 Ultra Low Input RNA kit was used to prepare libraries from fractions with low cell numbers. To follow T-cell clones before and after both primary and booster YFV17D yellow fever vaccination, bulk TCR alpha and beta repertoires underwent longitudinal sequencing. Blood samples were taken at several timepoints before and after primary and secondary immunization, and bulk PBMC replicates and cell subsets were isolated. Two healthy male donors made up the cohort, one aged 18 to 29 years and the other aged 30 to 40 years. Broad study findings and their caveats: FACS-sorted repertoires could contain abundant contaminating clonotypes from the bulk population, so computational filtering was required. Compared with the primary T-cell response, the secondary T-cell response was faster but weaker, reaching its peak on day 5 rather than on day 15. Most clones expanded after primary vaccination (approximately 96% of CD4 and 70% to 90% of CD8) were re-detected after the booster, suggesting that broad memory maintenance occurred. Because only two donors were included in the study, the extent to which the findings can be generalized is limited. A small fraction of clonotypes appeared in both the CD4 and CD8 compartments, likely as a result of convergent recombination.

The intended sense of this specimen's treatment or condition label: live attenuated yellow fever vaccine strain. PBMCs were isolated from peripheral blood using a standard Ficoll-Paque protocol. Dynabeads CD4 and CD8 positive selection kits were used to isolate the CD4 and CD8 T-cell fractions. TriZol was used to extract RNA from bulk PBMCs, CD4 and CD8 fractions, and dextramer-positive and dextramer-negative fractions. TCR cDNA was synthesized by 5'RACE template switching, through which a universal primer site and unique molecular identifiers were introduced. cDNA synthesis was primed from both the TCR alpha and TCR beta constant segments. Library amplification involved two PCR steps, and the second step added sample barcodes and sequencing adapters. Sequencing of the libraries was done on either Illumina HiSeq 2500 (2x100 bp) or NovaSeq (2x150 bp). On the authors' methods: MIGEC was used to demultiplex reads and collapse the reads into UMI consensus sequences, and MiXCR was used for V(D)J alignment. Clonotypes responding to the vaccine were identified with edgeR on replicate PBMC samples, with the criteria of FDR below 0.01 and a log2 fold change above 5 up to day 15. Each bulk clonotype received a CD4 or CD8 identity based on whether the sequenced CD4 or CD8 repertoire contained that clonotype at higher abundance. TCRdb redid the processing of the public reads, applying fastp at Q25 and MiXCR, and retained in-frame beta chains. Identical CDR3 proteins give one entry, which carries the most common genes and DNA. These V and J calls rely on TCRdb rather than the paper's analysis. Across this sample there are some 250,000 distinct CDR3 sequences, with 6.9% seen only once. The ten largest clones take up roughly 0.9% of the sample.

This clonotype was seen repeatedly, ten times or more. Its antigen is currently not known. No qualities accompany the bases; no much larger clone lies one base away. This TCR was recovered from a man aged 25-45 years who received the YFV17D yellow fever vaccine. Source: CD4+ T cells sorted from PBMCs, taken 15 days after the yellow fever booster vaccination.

This receptor carries the CDR3 CASSLSQQETQYF. The DNA reads as follows: TGTGCCAGCAGTTTAAGTCAGCAAGAGACCCAGTACTTC. The chain joins TRBV12-3 or TRBV12-4 to TRBJ2-5, with an unclear D gene assignment. The CDR3 sequence holds 13 residues, the cysteine and phenylalanine included. The only DNA kept is the CDR3, 39 bases in frame from the first base. V is cut by 2 bases and J by 2 bases, and the space between the germline ends is 6 bases.